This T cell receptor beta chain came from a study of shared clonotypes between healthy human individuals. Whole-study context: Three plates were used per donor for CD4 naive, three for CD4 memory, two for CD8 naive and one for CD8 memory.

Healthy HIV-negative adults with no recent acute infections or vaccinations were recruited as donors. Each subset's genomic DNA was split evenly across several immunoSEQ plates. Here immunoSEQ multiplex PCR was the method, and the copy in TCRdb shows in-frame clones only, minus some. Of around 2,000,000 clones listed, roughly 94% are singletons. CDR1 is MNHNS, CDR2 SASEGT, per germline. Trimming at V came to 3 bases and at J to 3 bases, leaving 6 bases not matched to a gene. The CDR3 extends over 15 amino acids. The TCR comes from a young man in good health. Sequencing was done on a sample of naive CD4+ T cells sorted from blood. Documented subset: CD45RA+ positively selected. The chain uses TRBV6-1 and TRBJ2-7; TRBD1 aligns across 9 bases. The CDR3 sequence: CASSDRTGASYEQYF. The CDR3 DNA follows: TGTGCCAGCAGTGATAGGACAGGGGCAAGCTACGAGCAGTACTTC.